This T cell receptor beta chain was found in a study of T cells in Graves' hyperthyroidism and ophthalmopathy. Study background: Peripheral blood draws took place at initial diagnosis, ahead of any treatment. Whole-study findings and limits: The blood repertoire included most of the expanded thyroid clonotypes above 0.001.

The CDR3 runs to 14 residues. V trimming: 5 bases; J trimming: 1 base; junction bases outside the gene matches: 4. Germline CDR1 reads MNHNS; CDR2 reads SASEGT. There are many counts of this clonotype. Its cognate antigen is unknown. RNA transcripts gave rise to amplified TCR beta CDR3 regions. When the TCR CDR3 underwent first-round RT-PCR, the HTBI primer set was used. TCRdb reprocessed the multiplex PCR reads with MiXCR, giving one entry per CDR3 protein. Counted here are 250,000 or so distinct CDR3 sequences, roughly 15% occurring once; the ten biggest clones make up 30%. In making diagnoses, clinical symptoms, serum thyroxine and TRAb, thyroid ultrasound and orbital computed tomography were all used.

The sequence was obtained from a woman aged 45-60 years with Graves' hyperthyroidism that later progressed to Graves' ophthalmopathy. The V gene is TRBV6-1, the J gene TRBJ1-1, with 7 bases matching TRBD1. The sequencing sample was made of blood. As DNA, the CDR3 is TGTGCCAGCAGTAGACAGGGAGGGAACACTGAAGCTTTCTTT. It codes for CASSRQGGNTEAFF.